One and the same sample provided the 27 T cell receptor beta chains below, sequenced in a study of blood T cell repertoires in COVID-19. The repertoire was sequenced with immunoSEQ multiplex PCR; TCRdb's copy has only in-frame clones and lacks some. The top ten clones hold 3% of a sample with 200,000 to 250,000 clones, roughly 84% of them seen once. Sequenced material: peripheral blood. Receptor source: a woman in her 30s who had recovered from COVID-19.

The rearrangement links TRBV4-1 to TRBJ2-4, with TRBD1 matching over 7 bases. The CDR3 covers 15 residues. Germline trimming cut 4 bases from V and 4 bases from J; bases unmatched to any gene: 7. Per the germline V gene, CDR1 is MGHRA and CDR2 is YSYEKL. Here the CDR3 DNA reads TGCGCCAGCAGCCCCCGACAGGGAGAAAAAAACATTCAGTACTTC. It codes for CASSPRQGEKNIQYF.

The rearrangement links TRBV7-9 to TRBJ2-4, with a weak D call TRBD1 (6 bases). CDR3 length: 12 amino acids. V was cut by 3 bases and J by 11 bases, with 11 bases left in between. Germline values: CDR1 SEHNR, CDR2 FQNEAQ (reference sequence). CDR3 sequence (DNA): TGTGCCAGCAGCTTCTCAACAGGGTTTCAGTACTTC. Translated: CASSFSTGFQYF.

The V gene is TRBV7-6, the J gene TRBJ1-2, with 8 bases identical to TRBD1. This CDR3 region has 15 residues. V lost 1 base to trimming and J lost 5 bases; unmatched junction nucleotides: 6. Per germline, CDR1 SGHVS and CDR2 FNYEAQ. CDR3 bases: TGTGCCAGCAGCTTAGTGGCAGGGGGCGAGTATGGCTACACCTTC. Translating gives CASSLVAGGEYGYTF.

This clone was observed once. DNA of the CDR3: TGTGCCAGCAGTTCCCCACAGGGGCTGGACTATGGCTACACCTTC. Translation: CASSSPQGLDYGYTF. This chain links TRBV6-5 with TRBJ1-2, with 7 bases matching TRBD1. From germline, CDR1 is MNHEY and CDR2 SVGAGI. There are 15 residues in the CDR3. V gave up 4 bases and J gave up 3 bases; unmatched junction bases: 8.

The chain uses TRBV28 and TRBJ1-5, with D unclear. The germline V and J ends were trimmed by 3 bases and 5 bases, with 11 bases remaining between them. Per germline, CDR1 MDHEN and CDR2 SYDVKM. The CDR3 is 14 residues long. CDR3 protein: CASSFGGSYQPQHF. The CDR3 DNA reads TGTGCCAGCAGTTTCGGCGGATCTTATCAGCCCCAGCATTTT.

V is TRBV18 and J is TRBJ2-7; weak D call: TRBD2 (5 bases). This CDR3 is built from 15 residues. CDR1 is KGHSH and CDR2 is LQKENI in the germline V gene. Deletions cut 0 bases from V and 0 bases from J, with 9 bases between. The CDR3 spells CASSPPRGNSYEQYF. The CDR3 bases are TGTGCCAGCTCACCACCAAGAGGGAACTCCTACGAGCAGTACTTC. The full variable domain, with the rest looked up from reference TRBV18 and TRBJ2-7, is NAGVMQNPRHLVRRRGQEARLRCSPMKGHSHVYWYRQLPEEGLKFMVYLQKENIIDESGMPKERFSAEFPKEGPSILRIQQVVRGDSAAYFCASSPPRGNSYEQYFGPGTRLTVT.

The chain couples TRBV6-5 to TRBJ1-6, with D possibly matching TRBD1 (6 bases). CDR1 and CDR2 from the germline V gene are MNHEY and SVGAGI. Deletions cut 6 bases from V and 0 bases from J, with 9 bases between. This CDR3 has 15 residues. The CDR3 nucleotides read TGTGCCAGCAGCGGACAGAGCTCCTATAATTCACCCCTCCACTTT. This encodes CASSGQSSYNSPLHF.

This chain connects TRBV6-5 to TRBJ2-1; 9 bases are a match to TRBD2. The CDR3 loop spans 13 amino acids. The V gene's germline CDR1 is MNHEY and CDR2 SVGAGI. The V and J ends lost 7 bases and 4 bases, in that order; junction bases with no gene match: 2. Here the CDR3 DNA reads TGTGCCAGCATGCTAGCGGGGTACAATGAGCAGTTCTTC. Translation: CASMLAGYNEQFF.

The genes are TRBV3-1 (or the pseudogene TRBV3-2) and TRBJ2-7; weak D call: TRBD2 (6 bases). CDR3 length: 16 amino acids. V was cut by 4 bases and J by 0 bases, with 16 bases left in between. CDR1 is LGHDT and CDR2 is YNNKEL in the germline V gene (reference sequence). The CDR3 is CASSRNPGLLSYEQYF. The CDR3 nucleotides are TGTGCCAGCAGCCGAAACCCGGGACTCCTCTCCTACGAGCAGTACTTC.

The gene calls are TRBV28 and TRBJ2-4; perhaps TRBD1 as D (6 bases). The CDR3 runs to 17 residues. V lost 2 bases to trimming and J lost 1 base, with 15 bases between them. Germline CDR1 and CDR2: MDHEN and SYDVKM. Here the CDR3 DNA reads TGTGCCAGCAGTTTACCACACAGGGTGAGGGCCAAAAACATTCAGTACTTC. Translating gives CASSLPHRVRAKNIQYF.

V usage is TRBV24-1 and J usage is TRBJ2-5, with a weak D call TRBD2 (6 bases). The CDR3 spans 16 residues. Between the trimmed V and J ends, which lost 1 base and 1 base, there was a span of 12 bases. CDR1 KGHDR and CDR2 SFDVKD come from the germline V gene. This CDR3 reads CATSDLGGTLQETQYF. The CDR3 DNA reads as TGTGCCACCAGTGATTTAGGCGGGACCCTCCAAGAGACCCAGTACTTC.

The chain recombines TRBV28 with TRBJ2-3; TRBD2 aligns across 13 bases. The CDR3 runs to 16 residues. Per germline, CDR1 MDHEN and CDR2 SYDVKM. The ends lost 4 bases at V and 5 bases at J; junction bases unmatched: 6. CDR3 DNA: TGTGCCAGCAGTTCAGGACTAGCGGGAGTTCGAGATACGCAGTATTTT. Translation gives CASSSGLAGVRDTQYF.

This chain connects TRBV7-3 to TRBJ2-5; tentatively, D is TRBD1 (6 bases). The V end lost 2 bases, the J end lost 4 bases, and 14 bases lay between the germline ends. The germline CDR1 and CDR2 sequences are SGHTA and FQGTGA. CDR3 length: 15 residues. CDR3 DNA sequence: TGTGCCAGCAGCTTAGGGGGCTTTAGAGGAGAGACCCAGTACTTC. Amino acid sequence: CASSLGGFRGETQYF.

The V gene is TRBV19, the J gene TRBJ1-1; TRBD1 matches at 9 bases. The CDR3 runs 15 residues. V shed 4 bases and J 6 bases; nucleotides not matched to a gene: 9. The V gene's germline CDR1 is LNHDA and CDR2 SQIVND (reference sequence). The CDR3 nucleotides read TGTGCCAGTAGTACTACAGGGGGCGGCGTGGCTGAAGCTTTCTTT. Residues: CASSTTGGGVAEAFF.

This chain connects TRBV21-1 to TRBJ2-4; TRBD1 is the table's D call, not checked against the DNA. TRBV21-1 is assigned pseudogene status. There are 18 residues in the CDR3. CDR3 protein: CASSKRAGKGVGKNIQYF. DNA for the CDR3: TGTGCCAGCAGCAAAAGGGCAGGGAAGGGGGTGGGCAAAAACATTCAGTACTTC.

The genes are TRBV30 and TRBJ2-7, with 9 bases lining up with TRBD2. V lost 2 bases, J lost 4 bases, and 12 bases stayed unmatched. The germline V gene encodes CDR1 GTSNPN and CDR2 SVGIG (reference sequence). This CDR3 region has 16 residues. The chain's CDR3 is CAWSHLATSGRYEQYF. Here the CDR3 DNA reads TGTGCCTGGAGTCATCTCGCGACTAGCGGTAGATACGAGCAGTACTTC.

The rearrangement uses TRBV18 and TRBJ1-3; 7 nucleotides line up with TRBD1. The CDR3 totals 16 residues. The ends lost 3 bases at V and 0 bases at J; junction bases unmatched: 5. Germline V gene lookup returns CDR1 KGHSH and CDR2 LQKENI. The CDR3 loop reads CASSPQGQSSGNTIYF. CDR3 bases: TGTGCCAGCTCACCCCAGGGACAGTCCTCTGGAAACACCATATATTTT. Combining the CDR3 with reference TRBV18 and TRBJ1-3 gives the whole variable domain NAGVMQNPRHLVRRRGQEARLRCSPMKGHSHVYWYRQLPEEGLKFMVYLQKENIIDESGMPKERFSAEFPKEGPSILRIQQVVRGDSAAYFCASSPQGQSSGNTIYFGEGSWLTVV.

This chain uses TRBV13 with TRBJ1-1; D not resolved. The CDR3 length is 15 residues. V lost 4 bases and J 0 bases, leaving 12 bases between the germline ends. Germline V CDR1 and CDR2: PRHDT, FYEKMQ (reference sequence). Here the CDR3 reads CASSSPSSLNTEAFF. Written as DNA, the CDR3 is TGTGCCAGCAGCTCCCCATCTAGTTTGAACACTGAAGCTTTCTTT.

This sequence joins TRBV3-1 (or the pseudogene TRBV3-2) and TRBJ2-3; D gene unclear. CDR1 and CDR2 (germline): LGHDT, YNNKEL (reference sequence). The germline V and J ends were trimmed by 4 bases and 6 bases, with 11 bases remaining between them. The CDR3 loop spans 13 amino acids. The chain's CDR3 is CASSPHITDTQYF. The CDR3 nucleotides read TGTGCCAGCAGCCCGCACATAACGGATACGCAGTATTTT.

V is TRBV4-2 and J is TRBJ1-2; TRBD1 is a possible D gene (6 bases). Trimming removed 1 base from V and 5 bases from J, with 23 bases in between. Germline CDR1 and CDR2: LGHNA and YNFKEQ. The CDR3 has 18 amino acids. The chain's CDR3 is CASSQGGDISSYQYGYTF. The CDR3 nucleotides are TGTGCCAGCAGCCAAGGAGGGGACATCTCATCATACCAGTATGGCTACACCTTC.

The chain combines TRBV2 with TRBJ2-2, with D possibly matching TRBD1 (6 bases). The CDR3 extends over 15 amino acids. The V gene's germline CDR1 is SNHLY and CDR2 FYNNEI. V gave up 5 bases and J gave up 5 bases, with 15 bases separating them. The CDR3 DNA reads TGTGCCAGCAGTACCACTCACAGGGTTACCGGGGAGCTGTTTTTT. It encodes CASSTTHRVTGELFF.

This clone came up a few times. The chain links TRBV7-9 to TRBJ1-6; D not certain. The CDR3 spans 15 residues. The germline CDR1 and CDR2 sequences are SEHNR and FQNEAQ (reference sequence). V shed 2 bases and J shed 7 bases, with 12 bases lying between them. The CDR3 protein is CASSLLAGSNSPLHF. CDR3 sequence (DNA): TGTGCCAGCAGCTTATTAGCCGGGAGCAATTCACCCCTCCACTTT.

This chain links TRBV14 with TRBJ2-1; TRBD2 aligns across 7 bases. Trimming cost V 2 bases and J 7 bases; bases outside gene matches: 8. Germline-derived CDR1 and CDR2 are SGHDN and FVKESK. This CDR3 is built from 15 residues. CDR3 nucleotide sequence: TGTGCCAGCAGCCAAAAAAGGACTAGAGGGAATGAGCAGTTCTTC. This codes for CASSQKRTRGNEQFF.

This clone was detected a few times. The J gene is TRBJ1-5, the V gene TRBV16; D remains ambiguous. This CDR3 comprises 15 residues. V was clipped by 3 bases and J by 7 bases, with 16 bases between them. Germline V gene data show CDR1 as KGHSY and CDR2 as FQNENV. The CDR3 coding sequence is TGTGCCAGCAGCCACCCCTATACGGCAGGCCAGCCCCAGCATTTT. Translated, it gives CASSHPYTAGQPQHF.

The V call is TRBV4-1, the J call TRBJ2-7; D uncertain. The germline gives CDR1 MGHRA, CDR2 YSYEKL. This CDR3 has 16 amino acids. V lost 4 bases and J lost 6, with 22 bases in between. The CDR3 protein is CASSPSPRLVLGEQYF. The CDR3 DNA reads as TGCGCCAGCAGCCCCTCCCCGCGGCTAGTTTTAGGCGAGCAGTACTTC.

This rearrangement joins TRBV13 to TRBJ2-7, with 9 bases matching TRBD2. Per the germline V gene, CDR1 is PRHDT and CDR2 is FYEKMQ (reference sequence). The CDR3 covers 15 residues. With V trimmed by 3 bases and J by 3 bases, 6 bases remained unmatched. CDR3 bases: TGTGCCAGCAGCTTCGCTAGCGGGAATATCTACGAGCAGTACTTC. Its protein product is CASSFASGNIYEQYF.

This clone came up once. This rearrangement joins TRBV7-3 to TRBJ2-1; the match to TRBD2 covers 13 bases. The CDR3 is made up of 16 amino acids. After removal of 4 bases from V and 5 bases from J, the junction contained 5 bases not matched to a gene. The germline V gene has CDR1 SGHTA and CDR2 FQGTGA. The CDR3 region is CASSSPGTSGNNEQFF. In nucleotides, the CDR3 is TGTGCCAGCAGCTCACCCGGGACTAGCGGGAACAATGAGCAGTTCTTC.